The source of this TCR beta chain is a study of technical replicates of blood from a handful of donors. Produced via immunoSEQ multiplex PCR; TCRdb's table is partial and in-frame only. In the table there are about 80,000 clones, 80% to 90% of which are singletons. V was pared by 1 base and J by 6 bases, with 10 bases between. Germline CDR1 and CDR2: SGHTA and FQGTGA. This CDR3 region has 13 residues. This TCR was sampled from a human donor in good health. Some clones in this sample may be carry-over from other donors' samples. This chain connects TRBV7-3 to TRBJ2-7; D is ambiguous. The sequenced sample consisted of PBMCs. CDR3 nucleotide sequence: TGTGCCAGCAGCTTAAGCGCCCGAGCCGAGCAGTACTTC. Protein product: CASSLSARAEQYF.